What follows are 32 T cell receptor beta chains derived from one specimen sequenced in a study of blood T cell repertoires in COVID-19. Using immunoSEQ multiplex PCR, the repertoire was profiled, and TCRdb retains in-frame clones only, with some absent. The profile shows 150,000 to 190,000 clones, roughly nine tenths of them singletons. The sequencing sample was made of peripheral blood. The receptors originated from a woman in her 40s with acute or convalescent COVID-19.

The chain uses TRBV6-4 and TRBJ2-4, with D unclear. CDR1 MRHNA and CDR2 SNTAGT come from the germline V gene. V was shortened by 4 bases and J by 0 bases, with 13 bases between the two germline ends. The CDR3 is 16 amino acids. The CDR3 DNA is TGTGCCAGCAGTGTAGAGTCGTCGATAGCCAAAAACATTCAGTACTTC. Encoded protein: CASSVESSIAKNIQYF.

The gene calls are TRBV9 and TRBJ2-2; tentatively, D is TRBD1 (5 bases). The CDR3 covers 16 residues. V gave up 4 bases and J gave up 3 bases, with 16 bases separating them. Germline CDR1 reads SGDLS; CDR2 reads YYNGEE. The CDR3 spells CASSLSSRVDTGELFF. CDR3 nucleotide sequence: TGTGCCAGCAGCCTAAGTTCCAGGGTGGACACCGGGGAGCTGTTTTTT.

The chain joins TRBV5-5 to TRBJ2-7; perhaps TRBD1 as D (6 bases). The CDR3 loop spans 16 amino acids. The V and J ends lost 2 bases and 6 bases respectively, with 21 bases between them. CDR1 is SGHKS, CDR2 YYEKEE, per germline (reference sequence). The CDR3: CASSFFTVIQGGEQYF. The CDR3 nucleotides read TGTGCCAGCAGCTTCTTCACAGTTATACAGGGTGGCGAGCAGTACTTC.

This chain connects TRBV4-2 to TRBJ2-1, with TRBD2 matching over 9 bases. The CDR3 spans 14 residues. The V and J ends lost 1 base and 9 bases, in that order; junction bases with no gene match: 4. The germline CDR1 and CDR2 sequences are LGHNA and YNFKEQ. The CDR3 DNA reads as TGTGCCAGCAGCCAAGCGGGGCGGGGGGGTGAGCAGTTCTTC. Translating it yields CASSQAGRGGEQFF.

V is TRBV10-1 and J is TRBJ2-3, with TRBD2 identical over 16 bases. V dropped 4 bases and J dropped 3; count of bases not matched to a gene: 4. Germline assignment: CDR1 WNHNN and CDR2 SYGVQD (reference sequence). The CDR3 is 17 amino acids. For the CDR3, the DNA is TGCGCCAGCAGTGGGGGACTAGCGGGAGGGCCGACAGATACGCAGTATTTT. This gives the protein CASSGGLAGGPTDTQYF.

A few counts support this clone. The chain links TRBV18 to TRBJ2-7, with 8 bases fitting TRBD1. This CDR3 comprises 14 residues. CDR1 KGHSH and CDR2 LQKENI come from the germline V gene. J was trimmed by 2 bases and V by 6 bases; bases with no gene match: 6. The CDR3 protein is CASSPRTGTYEQYF. As DNA, the CDR3 is TGTGCCAGCTCTCCTCGGACAGGGACCTACGAGCAGTACTTC.

The rearrangement links TRBV4-2 to TRBJ2-3, with TRBD1 identical over 8 bases. The V segment lost 1 base and the J segment 0 bases; nucleotides outside the gene matches: 3. The CDR3 totals 16 residues. Per the germline V gene, CDR1 is LGHNA and CDR2 is YNFKEQ. CDR3 region: CASSQVDRASTDTQYF. The CDR3 DNA reads TGTGCCAGCAGCCAAGTGGACAGGGCGAGCACAGATACGCAGTATTTT.

J is TRBJ2-3 and V is TRBV24-1; weak D call: TRBD2 (5 bases). This CDR3 contains 15 residues. Germline assignment: CDR1 KGHDR and CDR2 SFDVKD. The germline V and J ends were trimmed by 3 bases and 2 bases, with 11 bases remaining between them. CDR3 nucleotides: TGTGCCACCAGTGATAGCGGACTGCACACAGATACGCAGTATTTT. Translated, it gives CATSDSGLHTDTQYF.

V gene TRBV7-3 combines with J gene TRBJ2-7, with D unclear. The germline V gene has CDR1 SGHTA and CDR2 FQGTGA. V was pared by 6 bases and J by 2 bases, with 17 bases between. The CDR3 length is 15 residues. CDR3 nucleotides: TGTGCCAGCAGTCCCGAGAGCGCCCCTCCCTACGAGCAGTACTTC. Protein sequence: CASSPESAPPYEQYF.

This chain connects TRBV7-3 to TRBJ2-5, with D possibly TRBD2 on 6 matching bases. Trimming stripped 3 bases from V and 3 bases from J, with 11 bases between. In germline, CDR1 is SGHTA, CDR2 FQGTGA. This CDR3 is 14 amino acids long. DNA of the CDR3: TGTGCCAGCAGCTTTCAGGGAGGTGAAGAGACCCAGTACTTC. Translating it yields CASSFQGGEETQYF.

The CDR3 loop reads CSASLGGGNQPQHF. CDR3 DNA sequence: TGCAGTGCTAGTTTAGGGGGCGGGAATCAGCCCCAGCATTTT. The gene calls are TRBV20-1 and TRBJ1-5, with TRBD1 identical over 7 bases. Unmatched junction bases numbered 6, after V lost 3 bases and J lost 4 bases. Germline values: CDR1 DFQATT, CDR2 SNEGSKA (reference sequence). CDR3 length equals 14 residues.

This clone was found once. The V call is TRBV24-1, the J call TRBJ2-1, with 10 bases aligning to TRBD2. Per germline, CDR1 KGHDR and CDR2 SFDVKD. The CDR3 consists of 16 residues. Trimming removed 1 base from V and 8 bases from J; junction bases left unmatched: 7. The CDR3 sequence: CATSDFGLAGVYEQFF. DNA of the CDR3: TGTGCCACCAGTGATTTTGGGCTAGCGGGAGTTTATGAGCAGTTCTTC.

The chain employs TRBV5-1 and TRBJ1-4, with D possibly being TRBD1 (6 bases). V lost 9 bases and J 6 bases, leaving 21 bases between the germline ends. Germline lookup yields CDR1 SGHRS and CDR2 YFSETQ. The CDR3 has 15 amino acids. The CDR3 DNA follows: TGCGCCACATCGTACATAGGGGGGGTTGATGAAAAACTGTTTTTT. Translated, it gives CATSYIGGVDEKLFF.

CDR3 DNA: TGTGCCAGTACCTCGGGGGCGCGGGGGTATGGCTACACCTTC. Protein sequence: CASTSGARGYGYTF. V usage is TRBV19 and J usage is TRBJ1-2, with a weak D call TRBD1 (6 bases). Germline CDR1 and CDR2: LNHDA and SQIVND (reference sequence). The V end lost 7 bases, the J end lost 5 bases, and 17 bases lay between the germline ends. The CDR3 spans 14 residues.

The sample holds a few counts of this clone. The chain carries TRBV27 and TRBJ1-1; TRBD1 matches at 8 bases. CDR3 length: 16 residues. The J segment lost 5 bases and the V segment lost 4 bases, leaving 12 bases of the junction unmatched. Looked up from germline, CDR1 is MNHEY and CDR2 is SMNVEV (reference sequence). CDR3 region: CASSWGLTGVGTEAFF. CDR3 coding DNA: TGTGCCAGCAGTTGGGGACTGACAGGGGTGGGGACTGAAGCTTTCTTT.

This clone has a handful of counts. The genes are TRBV4-2 and TRBJ2-2; maybe TRBD2 (7 bases). Trimming took 1 base from V and 5 from J, leaving 14 bases between them. CDR1 LGHNA and CDR2 YNFKEQ come from the germline V gene. CDR3 length: 16 residues. CDR3 in DNA: TGTGCCAGCAGCCAAGCAACGGGGGGCGGGACCGGGGAGCTGTTTTTT. This codes for CASSQATGGGTGELFF.

About this clone: In the same sample, other DNA sequences code for this CDR3. The CDR3 sequence: CSVGVNSRGELFF. CDR3 sequence (DNA): TGCAGCGTTGGCGTTAACAGTCGCGGGGAGCTGTTTTTT. The gene calls are TRBV29-1 and TRBJ2-2; D is ambiguous. The CDR3 length is 13 residues. Trimming took 4 bases from V and 7 from J, leaving 13 bases between them. The V gene's germline CDR1 is SQVTM and CDR2 ANQGSEA.

The chain uses TRBV7-2 and TRBJ2-2; TRBD1 matches 8 bases. The germline CDR1 and CDR2 sequences are SGHTA and FQGNSA. After removal of 4 bases from V and 4 bases from J, the junction contained 8 bases not matched to a gene. The CDR3 sequence is 16 residues long. The CDR3 region is CASSSGQGTITGELFF. The DNA of the CDR3 is TGTGCCAGCAGCTCAGGACAGGGAACCATCACCGGGGAGCTGTTTTTT.

This rearrangement joins TRBV18 to TRBJ2-2; a possible D gene is TRBD2 (6 bases). Germline V CDR1 and CDR2: KGHSH, LQKENI. Trimming took off 5 bases at V and 3 bases at J, with 22 bases between the two ends. This CDR3 has 18 residues. CDR3 nucleotides: TGTGCCAGCTCAGTCCTTGCGCCGGTCCCGGGGGACACCGGGGAGCTGTTTTTT. Translated: CASSVLAPVPGDTGELFF.

V is TRBV29-1 and J is TRBJ2-3; D unresolved. Trimming stripped 7 bases from V and 2 bases from J, with 4 bases between. Per germline, CDR1 SQVTM and CDR2 ANQGSEA. The CDR3 sequence is 10 residues long. The CDR3 is CSGDTDTQYF. DNA of the CDR3: TGCAGCGGAGACACAGATACGCAGTATTTT.

This clone was seen only a few times. This rearrangement joins TRBV7-9 to TRBJ1-1; the match to TRBD1 covers 9 bases. V lost 6 bases to trimming and J lost 10 bases; unmatched junction nucleotides: 12. The CDR3 is 14 residues long. In germline, CDR1 is SEHNR, CDR2 FQNEAQ (reference sequence). The CDR3 DNA reads as TGTGCCAGCAGTACCGGGACAGGGATGTCGCGAGCTTTCTTT. This translates into CASSTGTGMSRAFF.

This rearrangement joins TRBV19 to TRBJ2-7; D may be TRBD1 (6 bases). CDR3 length: 13 residues. V lost 6 bases and J 2 bases, leaving 11 bases between the germline ends. Germline CDR1 LNHDA, CDR2 SQIVND (reference sequence). Written as DNA, the CDR3 is TGTGCCAGTAGGGCAGGGGCCCCCTACGAGCAGTACTTC. It specifies CASRAGAPYEQYF.

The chain links TRBV9 to TRBJ2-7; 8 bases map to TRBD1. With 3 bases clipped from V and 3 bases from J, the junction kept 5 bases outside the gene matches. The V gene's germline CDR1 is SGDLS and CDR2 YYNGEE. This CDR3 is 14 amino acids long. CDR3 loop: CASSAYRGFYEQYF. The DNA for the CDR3 is TGTGCCAGCAGCGCTTACAGGGGGTTCTACGAGCAGTACTTC.

This sequence joins TRBV5-1 and TRBJ1-1; unclear D gene. CDR3 length: 15 residues. Per the germline V gene, CDR1 is SGHRS and CDR2 is YFSETQ. The germline V and J ends were trimmed by 1 base and 1 base, with 11 bases remaining between them. The CDR3 DNA reads TGCGCCAGCAGCTTGTCGGGGAAGGGGAACACTGAAGCTTTCTTT. Its protein product is CASSLSGKGNTEAFF. The whole variable domain, filled in from reference TRBV5-1 and TRBJ1-1, reads KAGVTQTPRYLIKTRGQQVTLSCSPISGHRSVSWYQQTPGQGLQFLFEYFSETQRNKGNFPGRFSGRQFSNSRSEMNVSTLELGDSALYLCASSLSGKGNTEAFFGQGTRLTVV.

This chain joins TRBV4-2 and TRBJ2-7, with 9 bases fitting TRBD1. The germline CDR1 and CDR2 sequences are LGHNA and YNFKEQ. After removal of 1 base from V and 5 bases from J, the junction contained 12 bases not matched to a gene. The CDR3 has 17 amino acids. The DNA of the CDR3 is TGTGCCAGCAGCCAAGGGAGGGGACAGGGAGTGTCACACGAGCAGTACTTC. This translates into CASSQGRGQGVSHEQYF.

The rearrangement joins TRBV25-1 to TRBJ2-3, with TRBD1 matching over 9 bases. From germline, CDR1 is MGHDK and CDR2 SYGVNS. The ends lost 10 bases at V and 3 bases at J; junction bases unmatched: 5. The CDR3 loop spans 13 amino acids. The DNA for the CDR3 is TGTGCCACCCGGGACAGGGTTACAGATACGCAGTATTTT. Its protein is CATRDRVTDTQYF.

The chain uses TRBV3-1 (or the pseudogene TRBV3-2) and TRBJ1-1; 8 bases map to TRBD1. Germline CDR1 LGHDT, CDR2 YNNKEL (reference sequence). The CDR3 is made up of 15 amino acids. Unmatched junction bases numbered 6, after V lost 6 bases and J lost 0 bases. The CDR3 DNA reads as TGTGCCAGCAGTCCGACAGGGGCCATGAACACTGAAGCTTTCTTT. This encodes CASSPTGAMNTEAFF.

The chain carries TRBV19 and TRBJ1-2, with 8 bases fitting TRBD1. The germline V gene has CDR1 LNHDA and CDR2 SQIVND (reference sequence). CDR3 length: 16 amino acids. Germline trimming cut 6 bases from V and 4 bases from J; bases unmatched to any gene: 13. The DNA of the CDR3 is TGTGCCAGTAGCGGAGGGACAGGCGATGATGGCTATGGCTACACCTTC. Translated, it gives CASSGGTGDDGYGYTF.

The rearrangement links TRBV6-5 to TRBJ1-3; no clear D gene. CDR1 is MNHEY and CDR2 is SVGAGI in the germline V gene. The CDR3 spans 12 residues. The V end lost 6 bases, the J end lost 6 bases, and 9 bases lay between the germline ends. Here the CDR3 DNA reads TGTGCCAGCAGAGGCGGCACAAACACCATATATTTT. Its protein is CASRGGTNTIYF.

Here the CDR3 reads CASSDSGQGNNEQFF. CDR3 DNA: TGCGCCAGCAGTGACTCCGGACAAGGGAATAATGAGCAGTTCTTC. V usage is TRBV10-2 and J usage is TRBJ2-1, with D perhaps matching TRBD1 (5 bases). The CDR3 is 15 amino acids. Trimming took 3 bases from V and 7 from J, leaving 16 bases between them. From germline, CDR1 is WSHSY and CDR2 SAAADI.

V gene TRBV28 combines with J gene TRBJ1-1, with D possibly matching TRBD1 (5 bases). CDR3 length: 13 amino acids. Germline CDR1 MDHEN, CDR2 SYDVKM. The V end lost 6 bases, the J end lost 7 bases, and 15 bases lay between the germline ends. The DNA for the CDR3 is TGTGCCAGCAGCAAAGACAGCTCCTATGAAGCTTTCTTT. Protein: CASSKDSSYEAFF.

The chain links TRBV6-5 to TRBJ1-6, with D perhaps matching TRBD1 (5 bases). Deletions cut 6 bases from V and 10 bases from J, with 19 bases between. CDR3 size: 15 residues. The germline V gene encodes CDR1 MNHEY and CDR2 SVGAGI. The CDR3 DNA reads TGTGCCAGCAGCCCAAGGAGGGCAGGGAACTCACCCCTCCACTTT. This translates into CASSPRRAGNSPLHF.